The entry that follows covers one TCR beta chain sequence. Its specificity is unknown. The PCR ran on 60 Vbeta and 13 Jbeta primers. The method was immunoSEQ multiplex PCR; TCRdb's version includes in-frame clones alone and lacks a portion of them. Altogether roughly 110,000 clones are present, approximately 81% being singletons, with the ten largest covering 2% to 2.5%. These data originate in a study of cytomegalovirus exposure and HLA in healthy donors. Turning to the study itself: For the 300 to 450 genotyped donors, more than 80% fell within the Caucasian-associated ancestry cluster. Notes on the study in general: Associated with cytomegalovirus, according to the listing, were approximately 160 TCR beta chains. In a later analysis, TCR beta V- and J-gene trimming was associated with a missense DCLRE1C variant.

Germline V CDR1 and CDR2: DFQATT, SNEGSKA (reference sequence). The CDR3 loop spans 11 amino acids. V was pared by 5 bases and J by 2 bases, with 5 bases between. The sequencing sample was made of PBMCs. The chain carries TRBV20-1 and TRBJ2-3; no clear D. The source of this sequence is a man younger than 40 in good health and CMV-seronegative. The CDR3 bases are TGCAGTGCTGGCCTCACAGATACGCAGTATTTT. This codes for CSAGLTDTQYF.